Listed below are T cell receptor beta chains from one sample, sequenced in a study of blood T cell repertoires in COVID-19. Sequencing was performed with immunoSEQ multiplex PCR; in TCRdb, only in-frame clones are kept and a portion is missing. Here the sample spans around 180,000 clones, 88% being singletons. Sequencing was carried out using peripheral blood. The receptors were sampled from a man between 65 and 85 years old with active or convalescent COVID-19. The CDR3 runs from the conserved cysteine through the conserved F or W.

v_gene,len,CDR3aa
TRBV7-2,15,CASSLGLASGDTQYF
TRBV10-2,14,CASRSPWGDTEAFF
TRBV11-2,13,CASSSGTNTEAFF
TRBV2,15,CASSSLRGRNYGYTF
TRBV6-2/TRBV6-3,13,CASSRGWNAPLHF
TRBV5-8,12,CASSFQGGGRGF
TRBV7-9,15,CASSLSRLAGVEQFF
TRBV25-1,14,CASSFPGEGYEQYF
TRBV28,15,CASSGRGTFREKLFF
TRBV3-1/TRBV3-2,20,CASSHCSDRGSGRRTDTQYF
TRBV5-1,14,CASSPGDRVYEQYF
TRBV6-5,14,CASTTDSRREKLFF
TRBV18,21,CASSPLSPHRGWLRRNTEAFF
TRBV4-3,17,CASSRWQIDYSNQPQHF
TRBV28,13,CASRAPTGYEQYF
TRBV4-3,19,CASSQDRLAGGLSTDTQYF
TRBV6-5,15,CASSPLTGGATEAFF
TRBV2,13,CASSDRGGYEQYF
TRBV6-5,15,CASSYQRPYQETQYF
TRBV28,14,CASSSLTGVGEQYF
TRBV15,15,CATQSQIATNEKLFF
TRBV18,14,CASSAAGDNSPLHF
TRBV7-2,14,CASSLDGPQGTQYF
TRBV10-1,15,CASSDDRANTGELFF
TRBV28,23,CASSFPLMGQGSPSSSGANVLTF
TRBV19,16,CASSKARGRGNEKLFF
TRBV7-2,18,CASSLAQLGPANTGELFF
TRBV6-6,14,CASSSGQGAGTQYF
TRBV3-1/TRBV3-2,14,CASSQDLRNTEAFF